These T cell receptor beta chains were read from a single sample in a study of T cells after yellow fever vaccination. Each CDR3 protein gets one entry after TCRdb re-called the 5' RACE reads with MiXCR. The data hold approximately 330,000 distinct CDR3 sequences, with around 12% observed a single time. Here the sequenced sample was CD4+ T cells sorted from PBMCs, taken 15 days after the yellow fever booster vaccination. Receptors originate from a man younger than 35 who received the YFV17D yellow fever vaccine. Both conserved end residues are part of each CDR3. A D gene is named only where the DNA matches it firmly. Not all rows give a size; the values are once, few, many and, for expanded clones, a class.

D gene	clone size	V gene	J gene	CDR3 DNA	CDR3 protein
NA	NA	TRBV28	TRBJ1-2	TGTGCCAGCACCCCGTCGGGGGGGCCCTACACCTTC	CASTPSGGPYTF
TRBD2	NA	TRBV5-1	TRBJ2-2	TGCGCCAGCAGAACGACTAGCCCCACCGGGGAGCTGTTTTTT	CASRTTSPTGELFF
NA	NA	TRBV5-1	TRBJ1-4	TGCGCCAGCAGCTCGGGTCGTGCGGTGACTAATGAAAAACTGTTTTTT	CASSSGRAVTNEKLFF
NA	few	TRBV4-2	TRBJ2-2	TGTGCCAGCAGCCAAGAAGGGAGTACGAACACCGGGGAGCTGTTTTTT	CASSQEGSTNTGELFF
NA	NA	TRBV6-1	TRBJ2-3	TGTGCCAGCAGTATTGGGCAGGCTAGCACAGATACGCAGTATTTT	CASSIGQASTDTQYF
TRBD2	NA	TRBV7-2	TRBJ2-1	TGTGCCAGCAGCCGGGGACTAGCGGAGCAGTTCTTC	CASSRGLAEQFF
NA	many	TRBV5-1	TRBJ2-5	TGCGCCAGCGGACAGAACTTTGTGCGGACCCAGTACTTC	CASGQNFVRTQYF
TRBD1	NA	TRBV29-1	TRBJ1-1	TGCAGCGTGGACAGGTGGGGAATGAACACTGAAGCTTTCTTT	CSVDRWGMNTEAFF
TRBD1	NA	TRBV6-2/TRBV6-3	TRBJ2-3	TGTGCCAGCAGTTTTTCGCTACGGGACAGAAGCACAGATACGCAGTATTTT	CASSFSLRDRSTDTQYF
NA	few	TRBV5-1	TRBJ1-3	TGCGCCAGCAGCTTGGGAGTAATGGGCTCTGGAAACACCATATATTTT	CASSLGVMGSGNTIYF
TRBD1	few	TRBV12-3/TRBV12-4	TRBJ1-6	TGTGCCAGCGCAAGGTCGGTCAGGGGGTACTATAATTCACCCCTCCACTTT	CASARSVRGYYNSPLHF
NA	NA	TRBV5-1	TRBJ1-2	TGCGCCAGCAGCTGGGGACGTATCGGTGGCTACACCTTC	CASSWGRIGGYTF
NA	few	TRBV20-1	TRBJ2-7	TGCAGTGCTAGTGATTACAGATTGTTAGAGCAGTACTTC	CSASDYRLLEQYF
TRBD1	NA	TRBV5-1	TRBJ2-1	TGCGCCAGGCCGCCCGAGGGGGCCTCCTACAATGAGCAGTTCTTC	CARPPEGASYNEQFF
NA	few	TRBV24-1	TRBJ1-1	TGTGCCACCACGCCGATGAACACTGAAGCTTTCTTT	CATTPMNTEAFF
NA	many	TRBV7-9	TRBJ1-6	TGTGCCAGCAGCTTAAGCGGGGGGCAGGTCAATTCACCCCTCCACTTT	CASSLSGGQVNSPLHF
NA	few	TRBV28	TRBJ1-2	TGTGCCAGCAGTTTGTCCTCGGATTATGGCTACACCTTC	CASSLSSDYGYTF
TRBD2	few	TRBV5-1	TRBJ2-7	TGCGCCAGCAGCCCCGGGGAGGGCTACGAGCAGTACTTC	CASSPGEGYEQYF
NA	few	TRBV7-2	TRBJ2-3	TGTGCCAGCAGCTTAGCGGGGGGAAAAGATACGCAGTATTTT	CASSLAGGKDTQYF
TRBD2	NA	TRBV20-1	TRBJ2-4	TGCAGTGCTTCCAAAGCGGGGGAGACGCTAGCCAAAAACATTCAGTACTTC	CSASKAGETLAKNIQYF
NA	many	TRBV4-1	TRBJ1-1	TGCGCCAGCAGCCAAGAAAATTGGTCCTTCTTT	CASSQENWSFF
NA	NA	TRBV19	TRBJ2-2	TGTGCCAGTGGAAGTAGTAGGGCGCCGCGTGAGGAGCTGTTTTTT	CASGSSRAPREELFF
NA	NA	TRBV7-6	TRBJ2-5	TGTGCCATTCGAAGGGATGAAGAGACCCAGTACTTC	CAIRRDEETQYF
NA	once	TRBV28	TRBJ1-1	TGTGCCAGCAGGCCAGGGACCACTGAAGCTTTCTTT	CASRPGTTEAFF
NA	few	TRBV25-1	TRBJ1-2	TGTGCCAGCAGTGTGTCAGGCGTCTATGGCTACACCTTC	CASSVSGVYGYTF
NA	few	TRBV6-2/TRBV6-3	TRBJ2-1	TGTGCCAGCACCCCGGACCTTTCCTACAATGAGCAGTTCTTC	CASTPDLSYNEQFF
NA	few	TRBV12-3/TRBV12-4	TRBJ2-7	TGTGCCAGCAACGTACAGGGCCACGAGCAGTACTTC	CASNVQGHEQYF
NA	many	TRBV7-4	TRBJ2-1	TGTGCCAGCAGCTTAAGGGGGTGCCCTCGGAATGAGCAGTTCTTC	CASSLRGCPRNEQFF
NA	few	TRBV5-1	TRBJ2-3	TGCGCCAGCAGCTTGGCGACGGCGGCGGTTGATACGCAGTATTTT	CASSLATAAVDTQYF
NA	few	TRBV5-1	TRBJ2-1	TGCGCCAGCAGCTTGTATCTAGCACGCAATGAGCAGTTCTTC	CASSLYLARNEQFF
TRBD1	many	TRBV2	TRBJ2-1	TGTGCCACCGCCGGGACAGGGGGAGGCAATGAGCAGTTCTTC	CATAGTGGGNEQFF
TRBD2	NA	TRBV5-1	TRBJ2-3	TGCGCCAGCAGCAGCCCTAGCGGGGCCGATACGCAGTATTTT	CASSSPSGADTQYF
TRBD2	few	TRBV3-1	TRBJ2-3	TGTGCCAGCAGCCAAGAAGGGCTAGCGGGGGCCAGGTATTTT	CASSQEGLAGARYF
TRBD2	few	TRBV6-6	TRBJ2-1	TGTGCCAGCAGATCAACTAGCGGGGGGCCCGACAATGAGCAGTTCTTC	CASRSTSGGPDNEQFF
NA	NA	TRBV7-9	TRBJ2-3	TGTGCCACCGAAGCGGCCTCTAGCACAGATACGCAGTATTTT	CATEAASSTDTQYF
NA	few	TRBV6-5	TRBJ2-5	TGTGCCAGCAGTATGGGCCAGGGGACGGGGGAAGAGACCCAGTACTTC	CASSMGQGTGEETQYF
TRBD1	many	TRBV5-1	TRBJ2-3	TGCGCCAGCAGCGGGGGACAGGGGGCCGGAGATACGCAGTATTTT	CASSGGQGAGDTQYF
TRBD2	NA	TRBV15	TRBJ2-1	TGTGCCACCGGAGCGGGGGGGCGGAATGAGCAGTTCTTC	CATGAGGRNEQFF
NA	few	TRBV9	TRBJ2-5	TGTGCCAGCAGCGAGGCCCCCAGGGGGGGAGAGACCCAGTACTTC	CASSEAPRGGETQYF
NA	NA	TRBV5-4	TRBJ2-7	TGTGCCAGCAGCTTGGGAGCGGCCTCCTACGAGCAGTACTTC	CASSLGAASYEQYF
NA	NA	TRBV11-3	TRBJ1-1	TGTGCCAGCAGCCCCAACGTGGGGACTGAAGCTTTCTTT	CASSPNVGTEAFF
NA	NA	TRBV5-6	TRBJ1-1	TGTGCCAGCAGCTTAAGTAGTACGGAAACTGAAGCTTTCTTT	CASSLSSTETEAFF
NA	NA	TRBV5-6	TRBJ1-2	TGTGCCAGCAGCTTCCCGGGGCAAGACTATGGCTACACCTTC	CASSFPGQDYGYTF
TRBD2	few	TRBV7-2	TRBJ2-3	TGTGCCAGCACCCTGGGTATAGCGGGGGTAGGAGATACGCAGTATTTT	CASTLGIAGVGDTQYF
TRBD1	few	TRBV20-1	TRBJ2-1	TGCAGTGCCGGCCGGGACAGGGCCTACAATGAGCAGTTCTTC	CSAGRDRAYNEQFF
TRBD1	many	TRBV24-1	TRBJ2-5	TGTGCCACCTCCGGGACAGGGGGTTCGGAGACCCAGTACTTC	CATSGTGGSETQYF
NA	few	TRBV12-3/TRBV12-4	TRBJ1-2	TGTGCCAGCAGTTGGGGGAGACAGAACTATGGCTACACCTTC	CASSWGRQNYGYTF
NA	NA	TRBV4-3	TRBJ1-4	TGCGCCAGCAGCCAAGATCGGGAAAAACTGTTTTTT	CASSQDREKLFF
NA	NA	TRBV20-1	TRBJ1-2	TGCAGTGCTCAGAAGGGACGGGTAGGGGGGAACTATGGCTACACCTTC	CSAQKGRVGGNYGYTF
TRBD2	NA	TRBV2	TRBJ2-1	TGTGCCAGCAGTGAACGGACTAGCGGGGGGCCCGACCCTTACAATGAGCAGTTCTTC	CASSERTSGGPDPYNEQFF
NA	many	TRBV15	TRBJ1-4	TGTGCCACCAGCAGCCCCCGACTTCCTAATGAAAAACTGTTTTTT	CATSSPRLPNEKLFF
NA	NA	TRBV5-1	TRBJ1-1	TGCGCCAGCAGCTTCAAGGACCCCCGAGGGACTGAAGCTTTCTTT	CASSFKDPRGTEAFF
NA	NA	TRBV10-3	TRBJ2-2	TGTGCCATCAGTGTGGGGGGGCTGAACACCGGGGAGCTGTTTTTT	CAISVGGLNTGELFF
NA	NA	TRBV19	TRBJ1-4	TGTGCCAGTACCAGGGTTAATGAAAAACTGTTTTTT	CASTRVNEKLFF
TRBD2	many	TRBV7-2	TRBJ2-5	TGTGCCAGCAGCTTAGCTACTAGCGGGGCTCAAGAGACCCAGTACTTC	CASSLATSGAQETQYF
NA	NA	TRBV6-1	TRBJ2-6	TGTGCCAGCAGTGCGGGGTTTGCCGGGGCCAACGTCCTGACTTTC	CASSAGFAGANVLTF